Included here is one TCR beta chain sequence, with context. Its antigen is unknown. Reverse transcribing all isolated RNA meant expressed TCRB transcripts were sequenced. Assay: immunoSEQ multiplex PCR; the TCRdb copy retains only in-frame clones and omits some. The sample records a few hundred thousand clones, over 10% being singletons. V lost 0 bases and J lost 7, with 15 bases in between. The CDR3 loop spans 15 amino acids. Germline V gene lookup returns CDR1 LNHNV and CDR2 YYDKDF (reference sequence). These data are taken from a study of beta chain features in type 1 diabetes. Averaging approximately 110 mL, one heparinised blood draw came from each individual donor. Study-wide results and limits: For Type 1 diabetes patients, all four CD4+ subsets carried TCRB CDR3s that were moderately but significantly shorter. When VDJ junctions were examined, type 1 diabetes patients showed fewer insertions and more deletions.

V and J are TRBV15 and TRBJ1-2, with D possibly TRBD1 on 6 matching bases. This TCR derives from a woman between 18 and 30 years old with type 1 diabetes. The sample comprised naive CD4+ T cells from blood. The CDR3: CATSREQGKGSGYTF. The CDR3 DNA is TGTGCCACCAGCAGAGAACAGGGTAAAGGTAGTGGCTACACCTTC. Looking up the rest from reference TRBV15 and TRBJ1-2 gives the full variable domain: DAMVIQNPRYQVTQFGKPVTLSCSQTLNHNVMYWYQQKSSQAPKLLFHYYDKDFNNEADTPDNFQSRRPNTSFCFLDIRSPGLGDTAMYLCATSREQGKGSGYTFGSGTRLTVV.